This entry concerns a single TCR beta chain. This clonotype was seen only a few times. This receptor's antigen is unknown. One base away there is no much larger clone; base qualities are not given. Every donor in the study was a healthy Caucasian. The twin cohort consisted of three pairs of female monozygotic twins, all aged roughly 18 to 30 years. Peripheral blood mononuclear cells were used as the source from which RNA for TCR libraries was isolated. Relative to germline, V is 11 bases shorter and J is 6 bases shorter, with 19 bases between their ends. CDR1 and CDR2, looked up from the germline V gene, are ENHRY and SYGVKD. The cysteine opens and the phenylalanine closes a CDR3 of 14 amino acids. This entry keeps only the CDR3 DNA: 42 bases, framed from base 1. This entry belongs to a study of identical twins listed by TCRdb under 2016. As for the study more broadly: To test whether fetal clonotypes persist, the study used deep sequencing on TCR alpha and beta repertoires from monozygotic twins, unrelated adults of various ages, and cord blood. Replicate twin experiments were performed at different times using different library preparation protocols to rule out contamination. What the study reported, not specific to this receptor: Recombination models systematically underestimated out-of-frame TCR alpha sharing in monozygotic twins but agreed with sharing between unrelated individuals. Because the same donors could not be followed over many years, conclusions were based on cross-sectional statistical analysis. Compared with coincidental sharing between unrelated individuals, out-of-frame TCR alpha sequences shared between twins showed an excess of sequences with low generation probability. Fewer insertions were carried by abundant cord blood beta clonotypes, a similar but weaker trend appeared in young adult naive repertoires, and no such trend appeared in memory repertoires. Zero-insertion analyses could be partly confounded by invariant T cells such as MAIT and iNKT, though diverse VJ usage argued against such confounding for most clonotypes. A weaker excess of twin sharing was found in beta out-of-frame sequences because the signal-to-noise ratio was lowered by fewer shared sequences.

The protocol used for the library was 5' RACE. Sequenced using an Illumina HiSeq 2000. A universal primer binding site was introduced by template switching, and a unique molecular identifier was present in the final cDNA, enabling accurate counting of TCR cDNA molecules. First-strand cDNA for TCR alpha and beta chains was synthesized from specific primers in the conserved constant-segment region. To control for contamination, every cDNA library carried two barcodes: a SMART-Mk sample barcode plus Illumina barcodes. TruSeq adapter sequences and Illumina sample barcodes were added in two successive PCR steps. TCR alpha and beta cDNA libraries were sequenced on the Illumina HiSeq platform with custom primers. In the authors' own workflow: Raw reads were processed with MiGEC to extract unique molecular identifiers, and MiXCR was used to determine CDR3 positions. For each individual, recombination models were inferred using an EM algorithm with the repgenHMM and IGoR tools. Shared clonotypes were analyzed with the tcR package in R, and sharing was normalized by the product of cloneset sizes. Out-of-frame nonproductive sequences were analyzed to study raw recombination free of thymic and clonal selection effects. TCRdb reran the public reads through fastp at Q25 and MiXCR, keeping productive beta chains. Each record represents a unique CDR3 protein, reported with the most common genes and DNA among its rows. The V and J calls were determined by TCRdb, not by the authors. This sample is represented by about 570,000 distinct CDR3 sequences; around 9.6% of them were singletons. Of the sample, 3% is held by the ten largest clones.

In addition, the sample was reused for a study of yellow fever vaccine responses in identical twins. From that second study: The authors reported that the T cell response to vaccination in identical twins appeared partly convergent and partly personalized. The study precisely tracked vaccine-responding T cell clones in identical twins.

In this chain, TRBV10-3 is recombined with TRBJ2-2; the D call is possibly TRBD1 or TRBD2, each sharing 5 bases. The sequencing input was PBMCs. The receptor's source is a woman in her late teens or twenties in good health. The DNA reads as follows: TGTGCCGCATCATCCCCGGGGACGGCCGGGGAGCTGTTTTTT. The resulting protein is CAASSPGTAGELFF.